This T cell receptor beta chain was obtained from a study of T cells after yellow fever vaccination. Each CDR3 protein gets one entry after TCRdb re-called the 5' RACE reads with MiXCR. The repertoire holds around 500,000 distinct CDR3 sequences, with around a fifth as singletons. Per germline, CDR1 SGHNT and CDR2 YYREEE (reference sequence). V shed 3 bases and J shed 0 bases, with 14 bases lying between them. The CDR3 is 16 residues long. This TCR was sampled from a man aged 18 to 29 who received the YFV17D yellow fever vaccine. The V call is TRBV5-4, the J call TRBJ2-3; D may match TRBD1 or TRBD2 (5 bases each). Material: PBMCs, obtained 20 to 25 days after the first yellow fever vaccination. CDR3: CASSSAARGSTDTQYF. In DNA form, the CDR3 reads TGTGCCAGCAGCTCCGCCGCGAGGGGCAGCACAGATACGCAGTATTTT.